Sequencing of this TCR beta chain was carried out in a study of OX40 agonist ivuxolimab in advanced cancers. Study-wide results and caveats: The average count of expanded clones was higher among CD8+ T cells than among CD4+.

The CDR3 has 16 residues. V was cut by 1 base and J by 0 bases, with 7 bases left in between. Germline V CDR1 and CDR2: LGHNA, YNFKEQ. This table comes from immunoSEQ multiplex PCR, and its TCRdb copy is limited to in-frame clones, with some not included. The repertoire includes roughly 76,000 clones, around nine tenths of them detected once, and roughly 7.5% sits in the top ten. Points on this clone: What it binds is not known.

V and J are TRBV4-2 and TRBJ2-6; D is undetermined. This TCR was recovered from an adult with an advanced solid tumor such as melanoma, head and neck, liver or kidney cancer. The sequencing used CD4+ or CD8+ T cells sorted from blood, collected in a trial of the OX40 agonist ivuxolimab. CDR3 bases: TGTGCCAGCAGCCAAGGTGATACCTCTGGGGCCAACGTCCTGACTTTC. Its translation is CASSQGDTSGANVLTF.